A selection of T cell receptor beta chains follows, all from one sample in a study of shared clonotypes between healthy human individuals. The repertoire was sequenced with immunoSEQ multiplex PCR; TCRdb's copy has only in-frame clones and lacks some. Of 450,000 to 600,000 clones listed, 79% are singletons. The sample was PBMCs. The receptors originated from a woman aged 40 to 49 in good health. Some clones in this sample may be carry-over from other donors' samples. Both conserved end residues are part of each CDR3. The D gene is left open where the match is weak. Only some rows state a clone size, as once, few, many or a class for expanded clones.

TRBJ2-5,TRBD2,NA,TRBV7-8,TGTGCCAGCAGCCTTCGGACTAGCGGGGTGCAAGAGACCCAGTACTTC,CASSLRTSGVQETQYF
TRBJ2-7,TRBD2,NA,TRBV18,TGTGCCAGCTCACCACGGACTAGCGGGTCCAGTACCTACGAGCAGTACTTC,CASSPRTSGSSTYEQYF
TRBJ2-1,TRBD2,NA,TRBV7-3,TGTGCCAGCAGCCCAAGGACTAGCGCCTCCTACAATGAGCAGTTCTTC,CASSPRTSASYNEQFF
TRBJ1-1,NA,NA,TRBV30,TGTGCCTGGAGTGCTGACCGGATAGAAGCTTTCTTT,CAWSADRIEAFF
TRBJ2-3,TRBD2,NA,TRBV28,TGTGCCAGCAGTTTATTGGGACTAGCGGCCCGGAGCGGAGGCACAGATACGCAGTATTTT,CASSLLGLAARSGGTDTQYF
TRBJ2-7,TRBD2,many,TRBV6-1,TGTGCCAGCAGTCTAGCGGGAGTCTCCCACGAGCAGTACTTC,CASSLAGVSHEQYF
TRBJ1-5,NA,NA,TRBV27,TGTGCCAGCTCCGGTGGGGCCAATCAGCCCCAGCATTTT,CASSGGANQPQHF
TRBJ1-1,TRBD1,few,TRBV2,TGTGCCAGCCAAGGGACAGGAAAGGTGCCTTTCTTT,CASQGTGKVPFF
TRBJ2-1,TRBD2,NA,TRBV27,TGTGCCAGCAGTCCCTCCGCTAGCGGGAGCAATGAGCAGTTCTTC,CASSPSASGSNEQFF
TRBJ2-3,TRBD2,NA,TRBV10-2,TGCGCCAGCAGAGATAGCGGGAGGGCCTTTGTCACAGATACGCAGTATTTT,CASRDSGRAFVTDTQYF
TRBJ2-7,TRBD1,NA,TRBV28,TGTGCCAGCAGTCCATCAGGGACAGGGCTCTACGAGCAGTACTTC,CASSPSGTGLYEQYF
TRBJ2-7,TRBD1,NA,TRBV5-1,TGCGCCAGCAGCACTGGACAGGAGTCAGATGAGCAGTACTTC,CASSTGQESDEQYF
TRBJ2-5,NA,NA,TRBV19,TGTGCCAGTAGTAGACTTCACCAAGAGACCCAGTACTTC,CASSRLHQETQYF
TRBJ1-1,NA,NA,TRBV27,TGTGCCAGCAGTTTAATTAGTACGGGCACTGAAGCTTTCTTT,CASSLISTGTEAFF
TRBJ2-2,TRBD2,NA,TRBV5-4,TGTGCCAGCAGCATAGCGGGAGGGTACACCGGGGAGCTGTTTTTT,CASSIAGGYTGELFF
TRBJ2-7,TRBD1,NA,TRBV28,TGTGCCAGCAGTTTGGGACAGACCTACGAGCAGTACTTC,CASSLGQTYEQYF
TRBJ1-1,NA,NA,TRBV30,TGTGCCTGGAGCGACCTTACTGAAGCTTTCTTT,CAWSDLTEAFF
TRBJ1-2,NA,NA,TRBV27,TGTGCCAGCAGTCTTCGACAGAAGGATGGCTACACCTTC,CASSLRQKDGYTF
TRBJ2-5,NA,NA,TRBV5-1,TGCGCCAGCGGGCGCGGGGATCAAGAGACCCAGTACTTC,CASGRGDQETQYF
TRBJ2-3,TRBD1,NA,TRBV6-1,TGTGCCAGCAGTGGGGCAGGGGGCGTAGATACGCAGTATTTT,CASSGAGGVDTQYF
TRBJ2-3,NA,NA,TRBV7-2,TGTGCCAGCAGCTTAGTTAACCCAGATACGCAGTATTTT,CASSLVNPDTQYF
TRBJ2-1,TRBD2,NA,TRBV15,TGTGCCACCAGCAGCAGCGGGAGTTACAATGAGCAGTTCTTC,CATSSSGSYNEQFF
TRBJ2-7,TRBD1,NA,TRBV28,TGTGCCAGCAGTCCGTACCCGGGACAGGGCTACGAGCAGTACTTC,CASSPYPGQGYEQYF
TRBJ2-4,TRBD1,NA,TRBV4-1,TGCGCCAGCAGCCAAGCAGGACAGGGGAGGTACATTCAGTACTTC,CASSQAGQGRYIQYF
TRBJ2-7,NA,NA,TRBV28,TGTGCCAGCAGTCCCAGGGGTGCCCCCTCCTACGAGCAGTACTTC,CASSPRGAPSYEQYF
TRBJ1-3,NA,NA,TRBV5-1,TGCGCCAGCAGCCCCAAAGGGCGTGGAAACACCATATATTTT,CASSPKGRGNTIYF
TRBJ2-3,TRBD2,many,TRBV7-9,TGTGCCAGCAGCTTGGGTCTGGGACTAACGCTTACAGATACGCAGTATTTT,CASSLGLGLTLTDTQYF
TRBJ1-4,NA,once,TRBV28,TGTGCCAGCGAAGAGTGGGGGCGAGATGAAAAACTGTTTTTT,CASEEWGRDEKLFF
TRBJ2-7,NA,NA,TRBV2,TGTGCCAGCAGGTACTACGAGCAGTACTTC,CASRYYEQYF
TRBJ1-4,NA,NA,TRBV4-1,TGCGCCAGCAGCCAAGGAGTAACTAATGAAAAACTGTTTTTT,CASSQGVTNEKLFF
TRBJ2-7,TRBD2,NA,TRBV7-6,TGTGCCAGCAGCCCGGGACTAGCGTTACTATACGAGCAGTACTTC,CASSPGLALLYEQYF
TRBJ1-2,NA,NA,TRBV5-4,TGTGCCAGCAGCTTGCTGGGCGGCTACACCTTC,CASSLLGGYTF
TRBJ2-1,NA,once,TRBV28,TGTGCCAGCAGCTCGCCCCGGGCGACCTACAATGAGCAGTTCTTC,CASSSPRATYNEQFF
TRBJ2-5,TRBD2,NA,TRBV5-4,TGTGCCAGCAGCAGGACTAGCGGGAGTGGGGAGACCCAGTACTTC,CASSRTSGSGETQYF
TRBJ2-7,TRBD2,NA,TRBV2,TGTGCCAGCTTTAGCGGGCGCGGAGACTCCTACGAGCAGTACTTC,CASFSGRGDSYEQYF
TRBJ1-1,TRBD1,NA,TRBV30,TGTGCCTGGCATGGACAGGGGGCGCTTAAGGACACTGAAGCTTTCTTT,CAWHGQGALKDTEAFF
TRBJ2-5,TRBD1,few,TRBV5-6,TGTGCCAGCACCCCGACAGGGGAAGAGACCCAGTACTTC,CASTPTGEETQYF
TRBJ2-3,NA,few,TRBV11-1,TGTGCCAGCAGCGTCCGGGGGTCAGGGGCAGATACGCAGTATTTT,CASSVRGSGADTQYF
TRBJ2-2,TRBD2,NA,TRBV27,TGTGCCAGCAGCCACAGCGGGGTTAGCGGGACGAACACCGGGGAGCTGTTTTTT,CASSHSGVSGTNTGELFF
TRBJ2-3,TRBD2,NA,TRBV5-1,TGCGCCAGCAGCTTGACCCCACTAGCGGGGGGCACAGATACGCAGTATTTT,CASSLTPLAGGTDTQYF
TRBJ1-1,NA,NA,TRBV27,TGTGCCAGCAGTTTAGTAACGGGATTGAACACTGAAGCTTTCTTT,CASSLVTGLNTEAFF
TRBJ1-1,NA,NA,TRBV7-9,TGTGCCAGCAGCTTATCGTCGGTACGTGAAGCTTTCTTT,CASSLSSVREAFF
TRBJ2-1,NA,NA,TRBV29-1,TGCAGCGTTGAATGGCAACACAATGAGCAGTTCTTC,CSVEWQHNEQFF
TRBJ2-7,TRBD2,NA,TRBV11-3,TGTGCCAGCTCAGTAGGCGGGGGACGAAAATACGAGCAGTACTTC,CASSVGGGRKYEQYF
TRBJ1-2,NA,NA,TRBV25-1,TGTGCCAGCAGTGAATCCAGGGAGGACTATGGCTACACCTTC,CASSESREDYGYTF
TRBJ2-5,TRBD2,NA,TRBV18,TGTGCCAGCCTCCGAGGACTAGCGGGAGGATCTCTGCAAGAGACCCAGTACTTC,CASLRGLAGGSLQETQYF